These T cell receptor beta chains were read from a single sample in a study of beta chain features in type 1 diabetes. Clones were sequenced by immunoSEQ multiplex PCR, and TCRdb holds only the in-frame ones, with some missing. The table lists roughly 240,000 clones, roughly 15% of them singletons. Sequenced material: naive CD4+ T cells from blood. The receptor set was obtained from a woman between 35 and 50 years old in good health. Both conserved end residues are part of each CDR3. D genes are given only for firm matches. Size is omitted from some rows. Given values are once, few, many or a class for expanded clones.

d_call	v_call	clone_size	j_call	cdr3_aa	cdr3_nt
-	TRBV6-1	few	TRBJ1-5	CASSEVEYQPQHF	TGTGCCAGCAGTGAAGTTGAGTATCAGCCCCAGCATTTT
-	TRBV29-1	few	TRBJ2-7	CSARLGPYEQYF	TGCAGCGCCCGGTTGGGGCCGTACGAGCAGTACTTC
TRBD1	TRBV5-1	few	TRBJ1-1	CASSLGGQSEAFF	TGCGCCAGCAGCTTGGGGGGACAGTCTGAAGCTTTCTTT
-	TRBV2	few	TRBJ2-2	CASSPRGELFF	TGTGCCAGCAGTCCCCGCGGGGAGCTGTTTTTT
TRBD2	TRBV7-2	-	TRBJ2-1	CASSWVTSGGAAYNEQFF	TGTGCCAGCAGCTGGGTGACTAGCGGGGGGGCCGCCTACAATGAGCAGTTCTTC
TRBD2	TRBV7-6	-	TRBJ2-5	CASSLSGGRMQETQYF	TGTGCCAGCAGCTTATCGGGGGGGCGGATGCAAGAGACCCAGTACTTC
TRBD1	TRBV15	few	TRBJ2-7	CATRVTGGTYEQYF	TGTGCCACCCGGGTGACAGGGGGAACCTACGAGCAGTACTTC
-	TRBV5-1	few	TRBJ1-5	CASSPGAGDNQPQHF	TGCGCCAGCAGCCCGGGGGCGGGGGACAATCAGCCCCAGCATTTT
-	TRBV7-9	many	TRBJ2-3	CASTSNGDTQYF	TGTGCCAGCACCTCCAACGGAGATACGCAGTATTTT
-	TRBV6-4	-	TRBJ1-5	CASSVQSDQPQHF	TGTGCCAGCAGTGTACAGTCGGATCAGCCCCAGCATTTT
TRBD1	TRBV11-2	-	TRBJ2-7	CASSLGDRGFYEQYF	TGTGCCAGCAGCTTAGGGGACAGGGGTTTCTACGAGCAGTACTTC
TRBD1	TRBV5-4	-	TRBJ2-7	CASSSGTGRYEQYF	TGTGCCAGCAGCTCCGGGACAGGGCGCTACGAGCAGTACTTC
-	TRBV11-2	few	TRBJ2-1	CASSTWQTNEQFF	TGTGCCAGCAGCACTTGGCAGACAAATGAGCAGTTCTTC
TRBD1	TRBV6-6	-	TRBJ2-5	CASSADRETQYF	TGTGCCAGCAGTGCGGACAGGGAGACCCAGTACTTC
TRBD1	TRBV7-9	few	TRBJ2-1	CASSLEFEGAGGPNEQFF	TGTGCCAGCAGCTTAGAATTCGAGGGGGCAGGAGGCCCTAATGAGCAGTTCTTC
-	TRBV10-3	few	TRBJ1-4	CAISESWSNEKLFF	TGTGCCATCAGTGAGTCTTGGAGTAATGAAAAACTGTTTTTT
-	TRBV9	-	TRBJ2-3	CASSVGGHHTDTQYF	TGTGCCAGCAGCGTCGGGGGGCACCACACAGATACGCAGTATTTT
-	TRBV2	-	TRBJ1-4	CASGDDRATNEKLFF	TGTGCCAGCGGCGATGACAGAGCAACTAATGAAAAACTGTTTTTT
TRBD1	TRBV5-1	-	TRBJ1-2	CASSSPGTGSRANYGYTF	TGCGCCAGCAGCTCCCCCGGGACAGGGAGTCGTGCTAACTATGGCTACACCTTC
-	TRBV5-1	-	TRBJ1-2	CASSPTDYGYTF	TGCGCCAGCAGCCCAACGGACTATGGCTACACCTTC
-	TRBV28	-	TRBJ1-1	CASSSGRVVNTEAFF	TGTGCCAGCAGTTCCGGCCGGGTGGTGAACACTGAAGCTTTCTTT
TRBD1	TRBV5-1	few	TRBJ1-2	CASSDGQGYGYTF	TGCGCCAGCAGCGACGGACAGGGCTATGGCTACACCTTC